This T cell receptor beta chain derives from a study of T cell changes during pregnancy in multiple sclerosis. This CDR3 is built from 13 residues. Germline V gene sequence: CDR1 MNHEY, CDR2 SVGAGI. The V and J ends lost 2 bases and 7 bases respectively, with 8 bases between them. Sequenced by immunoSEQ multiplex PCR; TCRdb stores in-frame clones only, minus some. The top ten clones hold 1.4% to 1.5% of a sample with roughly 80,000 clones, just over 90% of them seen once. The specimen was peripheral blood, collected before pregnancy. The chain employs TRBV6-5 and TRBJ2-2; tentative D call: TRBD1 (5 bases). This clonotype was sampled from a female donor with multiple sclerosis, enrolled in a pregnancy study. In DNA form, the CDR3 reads TGTGCCAGCAGTTACCCCACAGGCGGGGAGCTGTTTTTT. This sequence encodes CASSYPTGGELFF.